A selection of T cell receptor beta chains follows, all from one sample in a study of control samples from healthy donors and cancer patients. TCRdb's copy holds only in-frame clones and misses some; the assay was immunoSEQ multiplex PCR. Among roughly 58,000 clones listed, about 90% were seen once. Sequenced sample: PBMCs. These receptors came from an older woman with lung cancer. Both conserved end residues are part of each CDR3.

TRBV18,CASSPRADYGYTF
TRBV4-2,CASSQPGLAGVNEQYF
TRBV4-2,CASSQEERREYYNEQFF
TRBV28,CASAGGTTAYEQYF
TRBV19,CASSRADPNEKLFF
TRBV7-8,CASSLKRESRTDTQYF
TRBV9,CASSVVGARGEKLFF
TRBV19,CASSMGTLVANSPLHF
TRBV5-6,CASSLAPDTEAFF
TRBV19,CASSIAGLAGNNEQFF
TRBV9,CASSADVPDTQYF
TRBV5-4,CASSQGGGAMVGEQYF
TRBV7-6,CASSLAQGDEQFF
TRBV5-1,CASSLYTDTQYF
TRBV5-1,CASSSGVREKLFF
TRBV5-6,CASSLGGQETQYF
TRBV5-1,CASSSGQLETQYF
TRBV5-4,CASSLPGRTPYEQYF
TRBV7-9,CASSSTDTQYF
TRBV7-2,CASSLRDRGRLDSPLHF
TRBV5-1,CASSPSGTESYEQYF
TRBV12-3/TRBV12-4,CASSLVGVGYTF
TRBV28,CASSIWGAEAFF
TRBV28,CASSPGQATDTQYF
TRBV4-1,CASSQEAAGLAGGDEQFF
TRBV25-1,CASSEGTGGYNEQFF
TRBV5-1,CASSLQGAAEAFF
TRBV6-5,CASTPGDPRNYGYTF
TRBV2,CASRGRIGGTYEQYF
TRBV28,CAIPSGPKGALNYGYTF
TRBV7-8,CASSLEDTQYF
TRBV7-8,CASSTIRPGNEQFF
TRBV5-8,CASSLNLRNTEAFF
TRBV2,CASSELGTDADTQYF
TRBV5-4,CASSSRDGSTDTQYF
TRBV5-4,CASSPGYSGTDYGYTF
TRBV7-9,CASSRGGGNEQFF
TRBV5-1,CASSFDRARYEQYF
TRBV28,CASSYHPGRASNQPQHF
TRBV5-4,CASSIRGEGSYNEQFF
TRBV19,CASSIGGSSGYTF